A single sample gave rise to the 27 T cell receptor beta chains below, sequenced in a study of T cells after posttransplantation cyclophosphamide. Using immunoSEQ multiplex PCR, the repertoire was profiled, and TCRdb retains in-frame clones only, with some absent. Of tens of thousands of clones in the sample, roughly 91% were seen once. Treatment was busulfan-fludarabine conditioning, a marrow graft, and cyclophosphamide on days +3 and +4. The sequencing used PBMCs, collected roughly 60 days after allogeneic stem cell transplant with posttransplant cyclophosphamide. The source of these receptors is a male patient between 60 and 69 years old who received an allogeneic stem cell transplant from a related donor and was CMV-positive. Some T cells may have come from the graft donor.

This chain's CDR3 is CASSVSGGQGDTQYF. CDR3 DNA sequence: TGTGCCAGTAGTGTTAGCGGGGGGCAGGGAGATACGCAGTATTTT. V gene TRBV19 combines with J gene TRBJ2-3; 10 positions match TRBD2. The V and J ends lost 5 bases and 5 bases, in that order; junction bases with no gene match: 7. The germline gives CDR1 LNHDA, CDR2 SQIVND (reference sequence). CDR3 size: 15 residues. Looking up the rest from reference TRBV19 and TRBJ2-3 gives the full variable domain: DGGITQSPKYLFRKEGQNVTLSCEQNLNHDAMYWYRQDPGQGLRLIYYSQIVNDFQKGDIAEGYSVSREKKESFPLTVTSAQKNPTAFYLCASSVSGGQGDTQYFGPGTRLTVL.

This chain joins TRBV27 and TRBJ2-2; tentative D call: TRBD1 (6 bases). This CDR3 is 16 amino acids long. Germline values: CDR1 MNHEY, CDR2 SMNVEV (reference sequence). Deletions cut 4 bases from V and 0 bases from J, with 12 bases between. CDR3 protein: CASSSQGYANTGELFF. CDR3 coding DNA: TGTGCCAGCAGTTCCCAGGGGTACGCGAACACCGGGGAGCTGTTTTTT.

The CDR3 coding sequence is TGTGCCAGCAGCGTTCAAAGGGGCACTGAAGCTTTCTTT. Amino acid sequence: CASSVQRGTEAFF. The V and J genes are TRBV7-7 and TRBJ1-1; maybe TRBD1 (5 bases). Germline CDR1 reads SSHAT; CDR2 reads FNYEAQ (reference sequence). The CDR3 totals 13 residues. V was trimmed by 5 bases and J by 4 bases, leaving 11 bases between them.

V gene TRBV4-1 combines with J gene TRBJ2-7, with D possibly matching TRBD1 (6 bases). CDR3 size: 16 residues. Between the trimmed V and J ends, which lost 1 base and 0 bases, there was a span of 13 bases. CDR1 and CDR2 from the germline V gene are MGHRA and YSYEKL. The CDR3 reads CASSQAETGPSYEQYF. The DNA of the CDR3 is TGCGCCAGCAGCCAAGCAGAGACAGGACCCTCCTACGAGCAGTACTTC.

The rearrangement joins TRBV9 to TRBJ1-2; 7 positions match TRBD1. CDR3 length: 13 residues. Germline CDR1 SGDLS, CDR2 YYNGEE. V shed 1 base, J shed 6 bases, and the junction held 3 bases outside the gene matches. The CDR3 is CASSVRTGDGYTF. CDR3 bases: TGTGCCAGCAGCGTACGGACAGGCGATGGCTACACCTTC.

The J gene is TRBJ1-4, the V gene TRBV9; 7 bases map to TRBD1. CDR3 length: 15 amino acids. The V gene's germline CDR1 is SGDLS and CDR2 YYNGEE. With 3 bases clipped from V and 5 bases from J, the junction kept 7 bases outside the gene matches. The CDR3 is CASSERDRLNEKLFF. Here the CDR3 DNA reads TGTGCCAGCAGCGAGAGGGACAGACTGAATGAAAAACTGTTTTTT.

As for this clone: The identical CDR3 is also encoded by other nucleotide sequences in the sample. The chain has TRBV6-1 and TRBJ1-2, with 7 bases matching TRBD1. Germline trimming cut 1 base from V and 8 bases from J; bases unmatched to any gene: 16. Germline loops: CDR1 MNHNS, CDR2 SASEGT. The length of the CDR3 is 17 residues. The CDR3 region has the DNA TGTGCCAGCAGTGAAGGATACAGGGGTCCGGTTTTGGGGGGCTACACCTTC. Translation: CASSEGYRGPVLGGYTF.

The rearrangement uses TRBV7-2 and TRBJ2-3; 7 bases map to TRBD2. Germline V gene data show CDR1 as SGHTA and CDR2 as FQGNSA. CDR3 length: 17 residues. Losses at the gene ends were 5 bases for V and 0 bases for J; bases not matched to a gene: 11. This CDR3 is CASSVDGRTYSTDTQYF. The CDR3 region has the DNA TGTGCCAGCAGCGTCGACGGGAGGACGTACAGCACAGATACGCAGTATTTT.

This chain joins TRBV19 and TRBJ1-1; 7 positions match TRBD1. Germline assignment: CDR1 LNHDA and CDR2 SQIVND (reference sequence). The V gene end was trimmed by 10 bases and the J gene end by 4 bases; junction bases not matched to a gene: 15. This CDR3 contains 15 residues. Written as DNA, the CDR3 is TGTGCCACCACCTCCGGACAGGACGATGCCACTGAAGCTTTCTTT. Encoded protein: CATTSGQDDATEAFF.

This clone turned up a few times. This chain connects TRBV11-2 to TRBJ1-1; 8 positions agree with TRBD1. V lost 4 bases to trimming and J lost 5 bases; unmatched junction nucleotides: 3. The CDR3 sequence is 13 residues long. Germline V gives CDR1 SGHAT, CDR2 FQNNGV. The CDR3 spells CASSSRGQTEAFF. The CDR3 DNA reads as TGTGCCAGCAGCTCCAGGGGGCAAACTGAAGCTTTCTTT.

This clone was counted a single time. This chain connects TRBV5-6 to TRBJ2-7, with 8 bases that match TRBD2. Germline assignment: CDR1 SGHDT and CDR2 YYEEEE. The CDR3 loop spans 16 amino acids. After removal of 2 bases from V and 1 base from J, the junction contained 8 bases not matched to a gene. CDR3 residues: CASSFLTSDPSYEQYF. The CDR3 nucleotides are TGTGCCAGCAGCTTCCTGACTAGCGACCCTTCCTACGAGCAGTACTTC.

This clone appeared a few times. The rearrangement joins TRBV6-5 to TRBJ1-6, with 7 bases fitting TRBD1. The V and J ends lost 6 bases and 13 bases, in that order; junction bases with no gene match: 12. The CDR3 is 14 amino acids. CDR1 is MNHEY, CDR2 SVGAGI, per germline. CDR3 nucleotides: TGTGCCAGCAGGCCCACAGGGGTCCGTGCTCCCCTCCACTTT. Encoded protein: CASRPTGVRAPLHF.

The V and J genes are TRBV5-1 and TRBJ1-5, with unresolved D. V lost 4 bases to trimming and J lost 7 bases, with 18 bases between them. The CDR3 has 15 amino acids. Germline CDR1 reads SGHRS; CDR2 reads YFSETQ. CDR3 region: CASSPLGRHDQPQHF. The CDR3 bases are TGCGCCAGCAGCCCGCTGGGCAGACACGACCAGCCCCAGCATTTT.

V usage is TRBV19 and J usage is TRBJ2-3; D call uncertain. Germline CDR1 LNHDA, CDR2 SQIVND (reference sequence). This CDR3 comprises 16 residues. Trimming shortened V by 5 bases and J by 5 bases, and 20 bases separated the two germline ends. CDR3 DNA sequence: TGTGCCAGTAGTCCACCCCGCATCCTAGAGGAAGATACGCAGTATTTT. It translates to CASSPPRILEEDTQYF.

The chain uses TRBV11-2 and TRBJ1-5, with D uncertain. In germline, CDR1 is SGHAT, CDR2 FQNNGV. V gave up 5 bases and J gave up 9 bases, with 14 bases separating them. This CDR3 comprises 13 residues. CDR3 in amino acids: CASSASSPGPQHF. CDR3 DNA: TGTGCCAGCAGCGCGTCAAGCCCAGGGCCCCAGCATTTT.

About this clone: One end of the junction fails to match germline, which may point to a read error. The gene calls are TRBV11-2 and TRBJ2-7; 9 bases match TRBD1. Per the germline V gene, CDR1 is SGHAT and CDR2 is FQNNGV. CDR3 length: 14 residues. CDR3 in DNA: TGTGCCTCCCGACGGGGACAGGGCGAGGGCGAGCAGCACTTC. Translating it yields CASRRGQGEGEQHF.

The rearrangement links TRBV7-6 to TRBJ2-7, with a weak D call TRBD2 (7 bases). The V end lost 5 bases, the J end lost 3 bases, and 14 bases lay between the germline ends. This CDR3 comprises 14 residues. The germline V gene has CDR1 SGHVS and CDR2 FNYEAQ. In DNA, the CDR3 is TGTGCCAGCAGCGGGGGGGGGCAGCGCTACGAGCAGTACTTC. It is translated as CASSGGGQRYEQYF.

The genes are TRBV27 and TRBJ1-6; D ambiguous. The V end lost 5 bases, the J end lost 14 bases, and 25 bases lay between the germline ends. The CDR3 loop spans 16 amino acids. In germline, CDR1 is MNHEY, CDR2 SMNVEV (reference sequence). The chain's CDR3 is CASSPLYTALREALHF. The CDR3 DNA follows: TGTGCCAGCAGTCCTCTTTACACGGCCCTCCGGGAGGCCCTCCACTTT.

The gene calls are TRBV27 and TRBJ2-2, with 11 bases aligning to TRBD2. The V segment lost 5 bases and the J segment 7 bases; nucleotides outside the gene matches: 9. This CDR3 contains 16 residues. Germline V gives CDR1 MNHEY, CDR2 SMNVEV (reference sequence). In DNA, the CDR3 is TGTGCCAGCAGTCTAGCGGGGGGCGGGTTTGACGGGGAGCTGTTTTTT. Encoded protein: CASSLAGGGFDGELFF.

V gene TRBV15 combines with J gene TRBJ2-7; 10 bases match TRBD2. Looked up from germline, CDR1 is LNHNV and CDR2 is YYDKDF (reference sequence). This CDR3 contains 15 residues. V lost 5 bases and J lost 0; bases outside the gene matches: 4. The CDR3 nucleotides read TGTGCCACCAGCCGGCTAGCGGGGGCCTCCTACGAGCAGTACTTC. As protein: CATSRLAGASYEQYF.

The chain employs TRBV11-2 and TRBJ1-1; TRBD1 might be the D (6 bases). Germline V gene lookup returns CDR1 SGHAT and CDR2 FQNNGV. The CDR3 is 12 residues long. Between the trimmed V and J ends, which lost 8 bases and 4 bases, there was a span of 11 bases. CDR3 region: CASGWTATEAFF. CDR3 bases: TGTGCCAGCGGTTGGACAGCCACTGAAGCTTTCTTT.

The chain uses TRBV19 and TRBJ2-1, with D possibly matching TRBD2 (6 bases). This CDR3 has 13 residues. Trimming shortened V by 5 bases and J by 9 bases, and 14 bases separated the two germline ends. In germline, CDR1 is LNHDA, CDR2 SQIVND (reference sequence). The CDR3 reads CASSETSLSEQFF. Written as DNA, the CDR3 is TGTGCCAGTAGTGAGACTAGTTTGAGTGAGCAGTTCTTC.

This chain connects TRBV4-2 to TRBJ1-2; perhaps TRBD1 as D (5 bases). The germline V gene has CDR1 LGHNA and CDR2 YNFKEQ. V was cut by 0 bases and J by 7 bases, with 15 bases left in between. This CDR3 is built from 15 residues. This chain's CDR3 is CASSQDIEGAGGYTF. For the CDR3, the DNA is TGTGCCAGCAGCCAAGATATTGAAGGGGCAGGTGGCTACACCTTC.

In this sample, this clone turned up once. The chain couples TRBV30 to TRBJ2-4; TRBD2 matches at 14 bases. V was clipped by 3 bases and J by 7 bases; unmatched bases: 5. The CDR3 is 15 amino acids. Germline loops: CDR1 GTSNPN, CDR2 SVGIG (reference sequence). The CDR3 coding sequence is TGTGCCTGGAGGACTAGCGGGGGGGCTGTGAACATTCAGTACTTC. It codes for CAWRTSGGAVNIQYF.

The chain carries TRBV18 and TRBJ1-6; D not certain. Germline V CDR1 and CDR2: KGHSH, LQKENI. The CDR3 loop spans 17 amino acids. V shed 2 bases and J shed 8 bases, with 19 bases lying between them. CDR3 bases: TGTGCCAGCTCACCATTTTTAGTGGGAGGACTTTATTCACCCCTCCACTTT. The encoded protein is CASSPFLVGGLYSPLHF.

The genes are TRBV6-6 and TRBJ2-7; a weak D match, TRBD2 (5 bases). Trimming removed 6 bases at V and 4 bases at J, with 10 bases between. Germline V CDR1 and CDR2: MNHNY, SVGAGI (reference sequence). This CDR3 spans 12 amino acids. The CDR3 bases are TGTGCCAGCAGATTAGCGCCTTACGAGCAGTACTTC. Its protein product is CASRLAPYEQYF.

A remark on this clone: One end of the junction varies from germline; a read error may be responsible. The V and J genes are TRBV6-4 and TRBJ1-6, with 7 bases aligning to TRBD1. CDR3 size: 14 residues. CDR1 is MRHNA, CDR2 SNTAGT, per germline. The CDR3, as DNA: TGTGCCAGCAGGGACTCTAACAGGGGATCACCCCTCCACTTT. Its protein product is CASRDSNRGSPLHF.